The TCR beta chain under discussion was sequenced for a study of T cell responses to AZD1222 COVID-19 vaccine. General study findings and limits: Just a handful of AZD1222 recipients tested seropositive at baseline. Clonal diversity may have been underestimated, and the donors were mostly white British, with more females than males.

This clone has a handful of counts. The antigen remains unidentified. Sequencing was performed with immunoSEQ multiplex PCR; in TCRdb, only in-frame clones are kept and a portion is missing. The sample has 90,000 to 95,000 clones, approximately 84% seen once; the top ten hold roughly 10%. This CDR3 has 15 residues. CDR1 and CDR2 (germline): LGHDT, YNNKEL (reference sequence). Losses at the gene ends were 0 bases for V and 6 bases for J; bases not matched to a gene: 3. The material was peripheral blood, obtained on day 0 of AZD1222 vaccination. The source of this sequence is an adult in good health. The chain recombines TRBV3-1 (or the pseudogene TRBV3-2) with TRBJ1-5; 9 bases agree with TRBD1. For the CDR3, the DNA is TGTGCCAGCAGCCAAGATGGACAGGGGTTTCAGCCCCAGCATTTT. It encodes CASSQDGQGFQPQHF.